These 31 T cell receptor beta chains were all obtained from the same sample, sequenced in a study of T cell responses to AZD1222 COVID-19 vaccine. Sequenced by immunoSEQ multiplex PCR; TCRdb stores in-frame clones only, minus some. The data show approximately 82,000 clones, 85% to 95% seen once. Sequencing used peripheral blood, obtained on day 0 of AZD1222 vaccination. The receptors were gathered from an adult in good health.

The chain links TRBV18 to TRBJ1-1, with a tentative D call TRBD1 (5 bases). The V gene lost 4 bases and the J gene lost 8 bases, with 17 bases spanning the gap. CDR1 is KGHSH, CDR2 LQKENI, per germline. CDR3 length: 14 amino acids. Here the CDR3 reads CASSLQEGLGEAFF. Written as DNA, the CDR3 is TGTGCCAGCTCACTACAGGAAGGACTCGGGGAAGCTTTCTTT. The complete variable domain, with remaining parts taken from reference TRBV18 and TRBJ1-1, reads NAGVMQNPRHLVRRRGQEARLRCSPMKGHSHVYWYRQLPEEGLKFMVYLQKENIIDESGMPKERFSAEFPKEGPSILRIQQVVRGDSAAYFCASSLQEGLGEAFFGQGTRLTVV.

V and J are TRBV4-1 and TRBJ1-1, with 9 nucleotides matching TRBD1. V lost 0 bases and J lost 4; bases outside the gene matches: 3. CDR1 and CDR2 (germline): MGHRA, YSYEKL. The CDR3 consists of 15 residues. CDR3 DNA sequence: TGCGCCAGCAGCCAAGAGTTGACAGGGGGCACTGAAGCTTTCTTT. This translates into CASSQELTGGTEAFF.

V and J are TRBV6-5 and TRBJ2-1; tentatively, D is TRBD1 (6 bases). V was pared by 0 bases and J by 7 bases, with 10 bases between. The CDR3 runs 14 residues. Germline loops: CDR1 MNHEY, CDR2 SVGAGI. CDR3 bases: TGTGCCAGCAGTTACTCGCAGGGGCGGAATGAGCAGTTCTTC. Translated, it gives CASSYSQGRNEQFF.

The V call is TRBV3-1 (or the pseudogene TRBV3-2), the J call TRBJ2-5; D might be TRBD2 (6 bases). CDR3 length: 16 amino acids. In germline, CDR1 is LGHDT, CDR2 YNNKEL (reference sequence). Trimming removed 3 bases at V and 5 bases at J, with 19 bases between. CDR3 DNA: TGTGCCAGCAGCCAGGGCGGGGTGAGGCTAGCGGAGACCCAGTACTTC. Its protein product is CASSQGGVRLAETQYF.

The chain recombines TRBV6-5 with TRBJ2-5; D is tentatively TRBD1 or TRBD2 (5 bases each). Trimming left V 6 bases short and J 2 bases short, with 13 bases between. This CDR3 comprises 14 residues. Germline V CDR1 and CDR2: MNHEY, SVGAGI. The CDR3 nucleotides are TGTGCCAGCAGCCCCCCCGGGACGCAAGAGACCCAGTACTTC. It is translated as CASSPPGTQETQYF.

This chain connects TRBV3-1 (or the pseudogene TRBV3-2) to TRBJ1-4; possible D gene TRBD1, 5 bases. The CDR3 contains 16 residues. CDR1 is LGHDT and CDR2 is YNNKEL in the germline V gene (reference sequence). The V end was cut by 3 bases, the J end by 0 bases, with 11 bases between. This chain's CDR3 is CASSQWQGATNEKLFF. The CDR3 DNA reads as TGTGCCAGCAGCCAGTGGCAGGGCGCAACTAATGAAAAACTGTTTTTT.

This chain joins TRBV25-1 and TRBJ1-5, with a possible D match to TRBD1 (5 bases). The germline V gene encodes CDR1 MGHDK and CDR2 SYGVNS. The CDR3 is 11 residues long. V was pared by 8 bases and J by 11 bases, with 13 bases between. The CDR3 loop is CASGPGGAQHF. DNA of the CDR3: TGTGCCAGCGGTCCGGGGGGGGCCCAGCATTTT.

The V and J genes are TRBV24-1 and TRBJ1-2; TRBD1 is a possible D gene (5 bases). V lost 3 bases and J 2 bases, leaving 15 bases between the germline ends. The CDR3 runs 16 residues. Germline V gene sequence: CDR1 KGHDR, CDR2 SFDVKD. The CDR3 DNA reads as TGTGCCACCAGTGATCCCCGGCGGGGCATCAACTATGGCTACACCTTC. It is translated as CATSDPRRGINYGYTF.

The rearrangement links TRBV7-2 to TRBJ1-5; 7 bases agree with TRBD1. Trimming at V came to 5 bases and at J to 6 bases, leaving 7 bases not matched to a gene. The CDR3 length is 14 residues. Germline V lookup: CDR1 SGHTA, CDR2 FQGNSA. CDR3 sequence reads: CASSLNRGTQPQHF. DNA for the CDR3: TGTGCCAGCAGCCTCAACAGGGGTACTCAGCCCCAGCATTTT.

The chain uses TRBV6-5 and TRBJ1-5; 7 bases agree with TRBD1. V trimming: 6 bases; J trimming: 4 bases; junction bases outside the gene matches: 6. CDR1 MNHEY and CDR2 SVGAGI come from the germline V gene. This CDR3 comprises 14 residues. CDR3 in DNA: TGTGCCAGCAGGAAATTGACAGGGAATCAGCCCCAGCATTTT. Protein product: CASRKLTGNQPQHF.

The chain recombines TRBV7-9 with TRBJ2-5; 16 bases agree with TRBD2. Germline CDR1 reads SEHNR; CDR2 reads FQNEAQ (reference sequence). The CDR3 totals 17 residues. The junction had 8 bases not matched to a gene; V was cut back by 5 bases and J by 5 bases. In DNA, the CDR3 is TGTGCCAGCAGCCACGGGACTAGCGGGGGGGGCTCGGAGACCCAGTACTTC. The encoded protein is CASSHGTSGGGSETQYF.

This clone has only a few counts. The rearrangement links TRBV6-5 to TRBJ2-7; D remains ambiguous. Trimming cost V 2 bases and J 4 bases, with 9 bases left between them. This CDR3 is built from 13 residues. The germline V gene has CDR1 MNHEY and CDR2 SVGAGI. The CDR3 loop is CASSYRPTYEQYF. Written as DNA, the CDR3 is TGTGCCAGCAGTTACCGACCCACTTACGAGCAGTACTTC.

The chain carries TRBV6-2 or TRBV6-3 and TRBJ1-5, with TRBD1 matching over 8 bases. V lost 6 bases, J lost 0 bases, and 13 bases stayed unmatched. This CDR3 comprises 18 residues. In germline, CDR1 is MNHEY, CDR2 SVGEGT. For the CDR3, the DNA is TGTGCCAGCAGCGAAGCCCGGGACAGGTACTATAGCAATCAGCCCCAGCATTTT. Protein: CASSEARDRYYSNQPQHF.

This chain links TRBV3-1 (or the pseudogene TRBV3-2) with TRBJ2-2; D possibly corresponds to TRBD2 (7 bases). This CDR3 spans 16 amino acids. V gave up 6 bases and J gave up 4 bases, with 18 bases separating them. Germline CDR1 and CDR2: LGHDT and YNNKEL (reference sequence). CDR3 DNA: TGTGCCAGCAGAAAAAGGGGGGGGGCGACCACCGGGGAGCTGTTTTTT. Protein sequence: CASRKRGGATTGELFF.

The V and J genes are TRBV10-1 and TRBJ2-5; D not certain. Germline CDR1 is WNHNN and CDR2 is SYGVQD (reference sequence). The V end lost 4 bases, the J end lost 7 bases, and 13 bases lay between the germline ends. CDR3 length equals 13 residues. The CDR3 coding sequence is TGCGCCAGCAGTGGGACGCCGACGGGGACCCAGTACTTC. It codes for CASSGTPTGTQYF.

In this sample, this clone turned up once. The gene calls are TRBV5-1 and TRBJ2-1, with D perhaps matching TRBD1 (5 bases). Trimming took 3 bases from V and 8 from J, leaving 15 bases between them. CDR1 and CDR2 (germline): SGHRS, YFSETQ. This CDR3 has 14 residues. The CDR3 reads CASSWQTVGDEQFF. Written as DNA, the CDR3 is TGCGCCAGCAGCTGGCAGACAGTTGGCGATGAGCAGTTCTTC.

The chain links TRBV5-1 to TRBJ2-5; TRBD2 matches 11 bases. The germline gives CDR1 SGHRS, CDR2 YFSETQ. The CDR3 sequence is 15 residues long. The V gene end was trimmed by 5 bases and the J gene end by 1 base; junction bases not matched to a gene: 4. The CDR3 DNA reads TGCGCCAGCAGTATAGCGGGGGGGTTCCAAGAGACCCAGTACTTC. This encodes CASSIAGGFQETQYF.

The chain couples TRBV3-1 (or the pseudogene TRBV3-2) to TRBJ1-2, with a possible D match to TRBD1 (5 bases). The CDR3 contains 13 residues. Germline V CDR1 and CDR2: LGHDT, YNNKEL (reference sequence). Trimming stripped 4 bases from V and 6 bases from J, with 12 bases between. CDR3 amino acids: CASSPPNRNGYTF. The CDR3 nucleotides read TGTGCCAGCAGCCCCCCAAACAGGAATGGCTACACCTTC.

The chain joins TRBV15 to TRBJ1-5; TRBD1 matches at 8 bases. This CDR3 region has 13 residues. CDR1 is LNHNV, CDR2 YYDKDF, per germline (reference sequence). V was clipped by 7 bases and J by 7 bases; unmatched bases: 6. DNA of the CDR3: TGTGCCACCAATAGACAGGGGAACCAGCCCCAGCATTTT. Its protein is CATNRQGNQPQHF.

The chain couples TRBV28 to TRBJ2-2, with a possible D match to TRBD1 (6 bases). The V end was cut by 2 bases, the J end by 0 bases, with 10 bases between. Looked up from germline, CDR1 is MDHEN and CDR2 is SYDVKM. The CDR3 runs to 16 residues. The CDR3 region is CASSLSEGANTGELFF. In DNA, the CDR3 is TGTGCCAGCAGTTTAAGCGAGGGGGCGAACACCGGGGAGCTGTTTTTT. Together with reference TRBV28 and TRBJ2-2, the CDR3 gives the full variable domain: DVKVTQSSRYLVKRTGEKVFLECVQDMDHENMFWYRQDPGLGLRLIYFSYDVKMKEKGDIPEGYSVSREKKERFSLILESASTNQTSMYLCASSLSEGANTGELFFGEGSRLTVL.

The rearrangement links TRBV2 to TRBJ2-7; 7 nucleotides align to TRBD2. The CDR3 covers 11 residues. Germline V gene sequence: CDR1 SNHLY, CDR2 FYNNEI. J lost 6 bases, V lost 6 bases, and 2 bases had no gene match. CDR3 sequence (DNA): TGTGCCAGCAGATCGGGGGGCGAGCAGTACTTC. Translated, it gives CASRSGGEQYF.

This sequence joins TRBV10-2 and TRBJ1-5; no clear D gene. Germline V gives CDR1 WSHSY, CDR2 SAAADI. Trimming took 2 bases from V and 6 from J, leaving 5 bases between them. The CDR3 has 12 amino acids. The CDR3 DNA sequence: TGCGCCAGCAGTGAGATCGGTCAGCCCCAGCATTTT. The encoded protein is CASSEIGQPQHF.

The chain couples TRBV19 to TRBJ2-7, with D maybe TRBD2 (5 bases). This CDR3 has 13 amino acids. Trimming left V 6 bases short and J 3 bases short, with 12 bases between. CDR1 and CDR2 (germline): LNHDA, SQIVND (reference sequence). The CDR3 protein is CASSFGRDYEQYF. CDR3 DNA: TGTGCCAGTAGCTTCGGACGGGACTACGAGCAGTACTTC.

In nucleotides, the CDR3 is TGTGCCAGTAGTATTTTGAGGGGGTCCAGGGGGACCACCGGGGAGCTGTTTTTT. Its protein is CASSILRGSRGTTGELFF. The rearrangement uses TRBV19 and TRBJ2-2; 7 positions agree with TRBD1. Germline CDR1 LNHDA, CDR2 SQIVND (reference sequence). The V and J ends lost 3 bases and 4 bases, in that order; junction bases with no gene match: 14. The CDR3 is 18 amino acids.

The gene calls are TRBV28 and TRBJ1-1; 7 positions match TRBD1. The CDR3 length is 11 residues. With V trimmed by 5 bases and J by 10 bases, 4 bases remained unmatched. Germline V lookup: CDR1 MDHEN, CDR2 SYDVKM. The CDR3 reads CASSATGRAFF. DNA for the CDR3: TGTGCCAGCAGTGCGACAGGGAGAGCTTTCTTT.

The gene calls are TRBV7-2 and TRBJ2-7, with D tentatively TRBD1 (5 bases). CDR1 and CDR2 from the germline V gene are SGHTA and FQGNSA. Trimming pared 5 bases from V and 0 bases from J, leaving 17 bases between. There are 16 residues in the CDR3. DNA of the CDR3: TGTGCCAGCAGCCGCCGCGGTGGGGCCCTCTCCTACGAGCAGTACTTC. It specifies CASSRRGGALSYEQYF.

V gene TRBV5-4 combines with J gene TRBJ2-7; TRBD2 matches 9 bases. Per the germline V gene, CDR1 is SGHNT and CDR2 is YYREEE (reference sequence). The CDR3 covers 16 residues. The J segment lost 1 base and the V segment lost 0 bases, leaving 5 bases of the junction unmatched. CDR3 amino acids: CASSLEGLAYSYEQYF. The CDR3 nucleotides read TGTGCCAGCAGCTTGGAGGGACTAGCTTATTCCTACGAGCAGTACTTC.

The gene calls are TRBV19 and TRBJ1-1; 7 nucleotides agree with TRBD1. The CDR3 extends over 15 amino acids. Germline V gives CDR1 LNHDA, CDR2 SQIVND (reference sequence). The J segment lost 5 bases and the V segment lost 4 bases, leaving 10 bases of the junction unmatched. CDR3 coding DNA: TGTGCCAGTAGTACTTTGGCAGGGGGTAAGACTGAAGCTTTCTTT. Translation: CASSTLAGGKTEAFF.

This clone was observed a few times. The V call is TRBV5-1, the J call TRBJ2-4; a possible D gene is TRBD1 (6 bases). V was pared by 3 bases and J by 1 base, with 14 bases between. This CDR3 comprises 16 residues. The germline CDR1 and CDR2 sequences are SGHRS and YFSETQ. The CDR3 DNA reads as TGCGCCAGCAGCTCCCGAGGGGGAAAGGCCAAAAACATTCAGTACTTC. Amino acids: CASSSRGGKAKNIQYF.

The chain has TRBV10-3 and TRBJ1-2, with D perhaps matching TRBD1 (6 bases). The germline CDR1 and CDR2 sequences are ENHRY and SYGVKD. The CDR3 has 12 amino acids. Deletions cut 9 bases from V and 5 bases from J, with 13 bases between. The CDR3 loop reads CAIQGGPYGYTF. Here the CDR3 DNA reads TGTGCCATTCAAGGGGGGCCTTATGGCTACACCTTC.

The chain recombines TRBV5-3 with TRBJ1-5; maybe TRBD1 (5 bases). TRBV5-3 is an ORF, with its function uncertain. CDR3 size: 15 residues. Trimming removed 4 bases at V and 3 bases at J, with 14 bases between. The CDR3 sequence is CARSPFQGPNQPQHF. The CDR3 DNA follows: TGTGCCAGAAGCCCGTTCCAGGGACCCAATCAGCCCCAGCATTTT.